This T cell receptor (beta chain) was observed in a study of lymphopenia after photon versus proton radiotherapy. Data came from immunoSEQ multiplex PCR; TCRdb stores just in-frame clones and leaves some out. The sample contains 6,000 to 9,500 clones, 81% of which appear only once. Between the trimmed V and J ends, which lost 5 bases and 2 bases, there was a span of 4 bases. The germline V gene encodes CDR1 SGHTA and CDR2 FQGNSA. The CDR3 spans 11 residues. Sample: peripheral blood, taken from a patient treated with photon-based radiotherapy. This chain connects TRBV7-2 to TRBJ2-7, with D uncertain. The receptor's source is a man aged 25 to 40 with gastric cancer. In DNA, the CDR3 is TGTGCCAGCAGCCTCACCTACGAGCAGTACTTC. Encoded protein: CASSLTYEQYF.